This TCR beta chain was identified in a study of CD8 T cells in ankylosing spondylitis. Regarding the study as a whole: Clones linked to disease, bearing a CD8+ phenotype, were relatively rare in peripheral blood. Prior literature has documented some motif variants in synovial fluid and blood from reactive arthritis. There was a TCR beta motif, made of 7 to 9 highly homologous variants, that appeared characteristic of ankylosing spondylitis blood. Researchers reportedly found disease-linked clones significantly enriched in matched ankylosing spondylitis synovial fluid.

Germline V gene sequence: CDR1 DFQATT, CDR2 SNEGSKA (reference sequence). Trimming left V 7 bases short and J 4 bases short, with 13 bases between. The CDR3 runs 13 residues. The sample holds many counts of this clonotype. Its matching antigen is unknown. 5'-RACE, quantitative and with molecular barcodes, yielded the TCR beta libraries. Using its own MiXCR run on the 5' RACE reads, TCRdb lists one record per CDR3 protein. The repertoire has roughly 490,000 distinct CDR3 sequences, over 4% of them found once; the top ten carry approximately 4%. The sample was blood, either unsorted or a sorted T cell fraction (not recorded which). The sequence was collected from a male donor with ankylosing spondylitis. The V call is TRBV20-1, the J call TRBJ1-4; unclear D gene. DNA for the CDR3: TGCAGTGTATTACCTGAGGGTAATGAAAAACTGTTTTTT. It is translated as CSVLPEGNEKLFF.